This T cell receptor (beta chain) was captured in a study of T cell repertoires in cytomegalovirus infection. For the study at large: CMV infection and matching HLA type were both indicated by public TCR beta signatures. Whole-study results and caveats: HLA-C-restricted TCR beta clonotypes specific for CMV led the ex vivo response. Totalled public TCR beta family frequency picked out people who carried CMV plus the relevant HLA.

J lost 0 bases, V lost 1 base, and 10 bases had no gene match. The CDR3 runs to 19 residues. The germline V gene has CDR1 SGHRS and CDR2 YFSETQ. Via MiXCR, TCRdb re-called the reads, giving one row per CDR3 protein. The sample consists of 400,000 to 550,000 distinct CDR3 sequences, about 11% of them appearing once. This clonotype was detected a few times. Its matching antigen is unknown. The chain recombines TRBV5-1 with TRBJ2-3, with 11 bases fitting TRBD2. The specimen was PBMCs. The source of this sequence is a human donor in good health (CMV status not recorded). Some clones in this sample may be carry-over from other donors' samples. The DNA of the CDR3 is TGCGCCAGCAGCTTGCGGGGACTAGCGGTCGAGACTAGCACAGATACGCAGTATTTT. Amino acids: CASSLRGLAVETSTDTQYF.